Below, 28 T cell receptor beta chains from the same sample are listed, as sequenced in a study of identical twins. Via MiXCR, TCRdb re-called the 5' RACE reads, giving one row per CDR3 protein. The repertoire holds 1,800,000 or so distinct CDR3 sequences, with 32% as singletons. The sample was cord blood. These receptors were obtained from a newborn girl in good health.

The rearrangement links TRBV25-1 to TRBJ2-3; D remains ambiguous. Germline-derived CDR1 and CDR2 are MGHDK and SYGVNS. The CDR3 is 13 residues long. V gave up 4 bases and J gave up 2 bases, with 7 bases separating them. The CDR3 DNA is TGTGCCAGCAGTGGGGCTTACACAGATACGCAGTATTTT. Its protein product is CASSGAYTDTQYF.

The chain employs TRBV21-1 and TRBJ1-2. TRBV21-1 is labeled a pseudogene. The CDR3 is 15 amino acids. The CDR3 loop is CASSKDEGLNYGYTF. The CDR3 DNA is TGTGCCAGCAGCAAAGACGAGGGTCTTAACTATGGCTACACCTTC.

The chain combines TRBV5-6 with TRBJ1-4; the match to TRBD1 covers 9 bases. This CDR3 spans 15 amino acids. Germline V gene sequence: CDR1 SGHDT, CDR2 YYEEEE. The V and J ends lost 4 bases and 3 bases, in that order; junction bases with no gene match: 4. The CDR3 coding sequence is TGTGCCAGCAGCGGGACAGGGCAAGCTAATGAAAAACTGTTTTTT. Translation gives CASSGTGQANEKLFF.

This chain connects TRBV11-2 to TRBJ2-5; 11 bases map to TRBD2. The CDR3 covers 15 residues. Germline loops: CDR1 SGHAT, CDR2 FQNNGV. The J segment lost 2 bases and the V segment lost 6 bases, leaving 5 bases of the junction unmatched. As DNA, the CDR3 is TGTGCCAGCAGACAAGGACTAGCGGGTCAAGAGACCCAGTACTTC. Protein: CASRQGLAGQETQYF.

This clonotype was picked up a small number of times. The chain recombines TRBV20-1 with TRBJ2-5; D is undetermined. The germline gives CDR1 DFQATT, CDR2 SNEGSKA (reference sequence). The CDR3 is 14 amino acids. The V and J ends lost 3 bases and 5 bases respectively, with 16 bases between them. The CDR3, as DNA: TGCAGTGCTAGCTTGACTCCCTCCGGCGAGACCCAGTACTTC. Its translation is CSASLTPSGETQYF.

This clonotype turned up a few times. This chain uses TRBV25-1 with TRBJ2-1; 9 bases agree with TRBD1. J was trimmed by 8 bases and V by 1 base; bases with no gene match: 0. The CDR3 totals 13 residues. The germline CDR1 and CDR2 sequences are MGHDK and SYGVNS. This chain's CDR3 is CASSEWTGDEQFF. In DNA, the CDR3 is TGTGCCAGCAGTGAATGGACAGGGGATGAGCAGTTCTTC.

The rearrangement links TRBV6-5 to TRBJ2-5; D is unclear. The germline V and J ends were trimmed by 8 bases and 3 bases, with 7 bases remaining between them. The CDR3 spans 11 residues. Germline CDR1 is MNHEY and CDR2 is SVGAGI. The CDR3 spells CASGVEETQYF. In DNA form, the CDR3 reads TGTGCCAGCGGGGTTGAAGAGACCCAGTACTTC.

The chain is built from TRBV2 and TRBJ2-5; D gene ambiguous. The CDR3 is 11 residues long. The V gene lost 4 bases and the J gene lost 13 bases, with 13 bases spanning the gap. CDR1 is SNHLY, CDR2 FYNNEI, per germline. In nucleotides, the CDR3 is TGTGCCAGCAGTGTAACGCACGAGCGGTACTTC. The encoded protein is CASSVTHERYF.

The J gene is TRBJ2-7, the V gene TRBV29-1; a possible D gene is TRBD2 (6 bases). The CDR3 length is 13 residues. The V gene lost 4 bases and the J gene lost 3 bases, with 13 bases spanning the gap. Germline CDR1 SQVTM, CDR2 ANQGSEA. CDR3 loop: CSVGRRGLYEQYF. Here the CDR3 DNA reads TGCAGCGTTGGGAGGAGGGGTCTCTACGAGCAGTACTTC.

Details on this clonotype: This may be a read error, as it is one base from a much larger clone. J is TRBJ1-2 and V is TRBV10-3, with a weak D call TRBD1 (5 bases). V lost 3 bases, J lost 4 bases, and 6 bases lay in between. Germline V gene data show CDR1 as ENHRY and CDR2 as SYGVKD. This CDR3 contains 12 residues. CDR3 nucleotide sequence: TGTGCCATCAGTGACGGGGGCTATGGCTACACCTTC. This sequence encodes CAISDGGYGYTF.

This clonotype turned up a few times. The J gene is TRBJ1-2, the V gene TRBV29-1, with D possibly matching TRBD1 (5 bases). The germline V and J ends were trimmed by 4 bases and 7 bases, with 13 bases remaining between them. CDR3 length equals 12 residues. Germline assignment: CDR1 SQVTM and CDR2 ANQGSEA. The CDR3 region is CSVGLDGGGYTF. The CDR3 nucleotides read TGCAGCGTTGGGCTAGACGGGGGTGGCTACACCTTC.

In its sample, this clonotype was seen a few times. The rearrangement uses TRBV7-6 and TRBJ2-1, with D perhaps matching TRBD1 (5 bases). V dropped 0 bases and J dropped 8 bases, with 14 bases sitting between them. Germline V gene data show CDR1 as SGHVS and CDR2 as FNYEAQ. This CDR3 region has 15 residues. CDR3 protein: CASSLASRAMDEQFF. The CDR3 region has the DNA TGTGCCAGCAGCTTAGCGTCCAGGGCCATGGATGAGCAGTTCTTC.

The chain couples TRBV10-1 to TRBJ2-1; 10 bases line up with TRBD1. V lost 1 base, J lost 5 bases, and 2 bases stayed unmatched. CDR1 WNHNN and CDR2 SYGVQD come from the germline V gene (reference sequence). The CDR3 loop spans 15 amino acids. Here the CDR3 DNA reads TGCGCCAGCAGTGAGTTCGGGACAGGGGACAATGAGCAGTTCTTC. Translation gives CASSEFGTGDNEQFF.

The rearrangement joins TRBV10-3 to TRBJ2-1; TRBD2 agrees at 8 bases. The germline V gene has CDR1 ENHRY and CDR2 SYGVKD. Trimming cost V 2 bases and J 2 bases; bases outside gene matches: 5. The CDR3 is 16 amino acids. The CDR3 sequence: CAISEERGPTYNEQFF. CDR3 DNA sequence: TGTGCCATCAGTGAGGAGCGGGGGCCGACCTACAATGAGCAGTTCTTC.

This chain joins TRBV10-3 and TRBJ2-7; 11 bases map to TRBD2. This CDR3 spans 15 amino acids. Germline V lookup: CDR1 ENHRY, CDR2 SYGVKD. J was trimmed by 3 bases and V by 5 bases; bases with no gene match: 6. CDR3 in DNA: TGTGCCATCAGTAGGGGACTAGCGGACCACTACGAGCAGTACTTC. Translating it yields CAISRGLADHYEQYF.

The rearrangement joins TRBV5-1 to TRBJ2-4; 9 bases are a match to TRBD1. CDR1 SGHRS and CDR2 YFSETQ come from the germline V gene. The ends lost 0 bases at V and 4 bases at J; junction bases unmatched: 2. The CDR3 length is 15 residues. This CDR3 reads CASSLVGTGKNIQYF. DNA of the CDR3: TGCGCCAGCAGCTTGGTAGGGACAGGGAAAAACATTCAGTACTTC.

The chain joins TRBV6-5 to TRBJ2-1, with D possibly matching TRBD1 (6 bases). The CDR3 is made up of 14 amino acids. The ends were cut back, 0 bases at V and 9 bases at J, with 12 bases in the middle. Germline CDR1 is MNHEY and CDR2 is SVGAGI. CDR3 DNA sequence: TGTGCCAGCAGTTACTCGACACTAGGGGGTGAGCAGTTCTTC. Encoded protein: CASSYSTLGGEQFF.

This clonotype was seen repeatedly, ten times or more. The V gene is TRBV28, the J gene TRBJ2-5; no firm D call. CDR1 is MDHEN, CDR2 SYDVKM, per germline. V dropped 3 bases and J dropped 2 bases, with 7 bases sitting between them. The CDR3 totals 13 residues. In DNA, the CDR3 is TGTGCCAGCAGTTTGAGCCTACAAGAGACCCAGTACTTC. As protein: CASSLSLQETQYF.

V gene TRBV28 combines with J gene TRBJ1-5; D remains ambiguous. This CDR3 spans 15 amino acids. The germline gives CDR1 MDHEN, CDR2 SYDVKM. V was pared by 2 bases and J by 5 bases, with 13 bases between. The CDR3: CASSLLDRYDQPQHF. As DNA, the CDR3 is TGTGCCAGCAGTTTACTGGACCGTTATGATCAGCCCCAGCATTTT.

This clonotype has a count of ten or more. V is TRBV29-1 and J is TRBJ2-5; TRBD1 matches 8 bases. J was trimmed by 1 base and V by 6 bases; bases with no gene match: 4. The CDR3 sequence is 13 residues long. In germline, CDR1 is SQVTM, CDR2 ANQGSEA. CDR3 loop: CSVPGQGQETQYF. CDR3 sequence (DNA): TGCAGCGTACCCGGACAGGGCCAAGAGACCCAGTACTTC.

This clonotype was observed a handful of times. The rearrangement joins TRBV7-2 to TRBJ2-1; no reliable D call. The CDR3 contains 13 residues. V shed 2 bases and J shed 9 bases, with 11 bases lying between them. Germline CDR1 SGHTA, CDR2 FQGNSA. CDR3 coding DNA: TGTGCCAGCAGCTTATCCCCCTCCGGTGAGCAGTTCTTC. As protein: CASSLSPSGEQFF.

CDR3 DNA sequence: TGTGCCAGCAGTTTCCTATTTGAGGGAAGGGCTGGTGGGAACTATGGCTACACCTTC. Protein sequence: CASSFLFEGRAGGNYGYTF. This chain joins TRBV27 and TRBJ1-2; D call uncertain. Germline CDR1 and CDR2: MNHEY and SMNVEV (reference sequence). The CDR3 loop spans 19 amino acids. Deletions cut 3 bases from V and 2 bases from J, with 25 bases between.

V gene TRBV27 combines with J gene TRBJ2-3, with D perhaps matching TRBD2 (6 bases). This CDR3 has 15 amino acids. In germline, CDR1 is MNHEY, CDR2 SMNVEV (reference sequence). The V end lost 6 bases, the J end lost 2 bases, and 15 bases lay between the germline ends. In DNA form, the CDR3 reads TGTGCCAGCAGCTATGCGGGGCTAGACACAGATACGCAGTATTTT. It specifies CASSYAGLDTDTQYF.

This chain joins TRBV20-1 and TRBJ2-5, with D possibly TRBD1 on 6 matching bases. The germline V gene encodes CDR1 DFQATT and CDR2 SNEGSKA (reference sequence). The CDR3 consists of 13 residues. V lost 1 base to trimming and J lost 5 bases, with 11 bases between them. This CDR3 reads CSARGAQGETQYF. The CDR3 DNA sequence: TGCAGTGCTAGAGGGGCACAGGGCGAGACCCAGTACTTC.

The chain couples TRBV5-1 to TRBJ2-2; TRBD2 matches 11 bases. Germline trimming cut 4 bases from V and 5 bases from J; bases unmatched to any gene: 10. CDR3 length: 17 amino acids. Germline assignment: CDR1 SGHRS and CDR2 YFSETQ. The CDR3 DNA sequence: TGCGCCAGCAGCCTCCTGACTAGCGGGGCGGGGACCGGGGAGCTGTTTTTT. It specifies CASSLLTSGAGTGELFF. The variable domain in full, completed from reference TRBV5-1 and TRBJ2-2, reads KAGVTQTPRYLIKTRGQQVTLSCSPISGHRSVSWYQQTPGQGLQFLFEYFSETQRNKGNFPGRFSGRQFSNSRSEMNVSTLELGDSALYLCASSLLTSGAGTGELFFGEGSRLTVL.

The gene calls are TRBV25-1 and TRBJ1-4; the D is unclear. This CDR3 contains 15 residues. Trimming cost V 1 base and J 0 bases, with 6 bases left between them. Per the germline V gene, CDR1 is MGHDK and CDR2 is SYGVNS. Here the CDR3 reads CASSESEATNEKLFF. As DNA, the CDR3 is TGTGCCAGCAGTGAATCGGAAGCAACTAATGAAAAACTGTTTTTT.

This clonotype showed up just a few times. The V and J genes are TRBV28 and TRBJ2-5; D remains ambiguous. Looked up from germline, CDR1 is MDHEN and CDR2 is SYDVKM. Trimming left V 6 bases short and J 2 bases short, with 19 bases between. There are 16 residues in the CDR3. CDR3 sequence: CASSALAADHQETQYF. The CDR3 coding sequence is TGTGCCAGCAGCGCGCTCGCCGCGGACCATCAAGAGACCCAGTACTTC.

V and J are TRBV16 and TRBJ2-7; the match to TRBD2 covers 7 bases. J gave up 2 bases and V 4 bases, and 8 bases lay outside the gene matches. The length of the CDR3 is 15 residues. Germline loops: CDR1 KGHSY, CDR2 FQNENV. The CDR3 spells CASSRSGDYPYEQYF. In DNA, the CDR3 is TGTGCCAGCAGCCGATCCGGGGACTACCCCTACGAGCAGTACTTC.